This T cell receptor beta chain came from a study of CD8 T cells in ankylosing spondylitis. At least ten counts were recorded for this clonotype. The target antigen is unknown. General study findings and limits: A TCR beta motif of eight highly homologous variants appeared characteristic of ankylosing spondylitis blood.

Preparation of TCR beta libraries was done by quantitative 5'-RACE with molecular barcodes. TCRdb processed the 5' RACE reads anew with MiXCR; each CDR3 protein has one entry. Among about 210,000 distinct CDR3 sequences listed, roughly 6.6% were seen once. Germline CDR1 MNHEY, CDR2 SVGAGI. The CDR3 has 18 amino acids. Trimming took 0 bases from V and 1 from J; bases not matched to a gene: 11. The chain links TRBV6-5 to TRBJ1-1, with 7 nucleotides matching TRBD1. The material sequenced was blood, either unsorted or a sorted T cell fraction (not recorded which). The sequence came from a male donor with ankylosing spondylitis. Here the CDR3 reads CASSYSRVTYRGNTEAFF. In nucleotides, the CDR3 is TGTGCCAGCAGTTACTCTCGGGTTACGTACAGGGGGAACACTGAAGCTTTCTTT.